These 18 T cell receptor beta chains were sequenced from one sample in a study of a mutant IDH1 vaccine in newly diagnosed glioma. Using immunoSEQ multiplex PCR, the repertoire was profiled, and TCRdb retains in-frame clones only, with some absent. Of tens of thousands of clones in the sample, 83% are singletons; the top ten hold under 8%. Time point in this sample: baseline, week 1 (first vaccination visit). The treatment was: pre-vaccination baseline after standard-of-care therapy. The sample consisted of PBMCs, taken from a glioma patient treated with radiotherapy, temozolomide or both. The receptors were sampled from a woman between 50 and 59 years old with glioma.

V gene TRBV5-6 combines with J gene TRBJ1-1; the D gene is possibly TRBD1 (6 bases). Trimming removed 0 bases from V and 8 bases from J, with 11 bases in between. The CDR3 sequence is 13 residues long. The V gene's germline CDR1 is SGHDT and CDR2 YYEEEE. The CDR3 DNA sequence: TGTGCCAGCAGCTTGGGAGGCAGGGGCGAAGCTTTCTTT. Translated, it gives CASSLGGRGEAFF.

This rearrangement joins TRBV19 to TRBJ2-1; TRBD1 aligns across 7 bases. CDR1 is LNHDA and CDR2 is SQIVND in the germline V gene (reference sequence). The CDR3 covers 15 residues. The ends lost 6 bases at V and 9 bases at J; junction bases unmatched: 14. CDR3 bases: TGTGCCAGTAGGACAGGGTCCCGGGGTTTGAGTGAGCAGTTCTTC. It is translated as CASRTGSRGLSEQFF. The entire variable domain, with the rest obtained from reference TRBV19 and TRBJ2-1, is as follows: DGGITQSPKYLFRKEGQNVTLSCEQNLNHDAMYWYRQDPGQGLRLIYYSQIVNDFQKGDIAEGYSVSREKKESFPLTVTSAQKNPTAFYLCASRTGSRGLSEQFFGPGTRLTVL.

CDR3 nucleotides: TGCGCCAGCAGCGAGGGACAGGGCGATCAGCCCCAGCATTTT. Amino acids: CASSEGQGDQPQHF. This chain connects TRBV5-1 to TRBJ1-5; 9 bases fit TRBD1. CDR1 and CDR2 from the germline V gene are SGHRS and YFSETQ. CDR3 length: 14 residues. Unmatched junction bases numbered 4, after V lost 4 bases and J lost 5 bases.

The V and J genes are TRBV9 and TRBJ1-3; 7 nucleotides match TRBD1. Looked up from germline, CDR1 is SGDLS and CDR2 is YYNGEE. The trim removed 4 bases at V and 0 bases at J, leaving 4 bases unmatched. CDR3 length: 15 residues. The chain's CDR3 is CASSQGDSSGNTIYF. In nucleotides, the CDR3 is TGTGCCAGCAGCCAGGGGGACAGCTCTGGAAACACCATATATTTT.

The table lists this clone with a few counts. V gene TRBV28 combines with J gene TRBJ2-7, with D possibly TRBD1 on 5 matching bases. The germline gives CDR1 MDHEN, CDR2 SYDVKM. Trimming shortened V by 6 bases and J by 0 bases, and 9 bases separated the two germline ends. CDR3 length equals 13 residues. The CDR3 spells CASRLGVSYEQYF. In nucleotides, the CDR3 is TGTGCCAGCAGGTTAGGGGTCTCCTACGAGCAGTACTTC. Drawing the rest from reference TRBV28 and TRBJ2-7, the complete variable domain is DVKVTQSSRYLVKRTGEKVFLECVQDMDHENMFWYRQDPGLGLRLIYFSYDVKMKEKGDIPEGYSVSREKKERFSLILESASTNQTSMYLCASRLGVSYEQYFGPGTRLTVT.

The chain joins TRBV5-1 to TRBJ1-2; D unresolved. The CDR3 sequence is 15 residues long. Germline V gives CDR1 SGHRS, CDR2 YFSETQ. V lost 0 bases to trimming and J lost 5 bases, with 14 bases between them. CDR3: CASSLAMGGFYGYTF. In DNA form, the CDR3 reads TGCGCCAGCAGCTTGGCCATGGGTGGCTTTTATGGCTACACCTTC.

The chain has TRBV28 and TRBJ1-2; D is ambiguous. In germline, CDR1 is MDHEN, CDR2 SYDVKM. The V gene lost 2 bases and the J gene lost 6 bases, with 10 bases spanning the gap. This CDR3 has 13 amino acids. In nucleotides, the CDR3 is TGTGCCAGCAGTTTACGACCCAAACATGGCTACACCTTC. Protein: CASSLRPKHGYTF.

V gene TRBV5-1 combines with J gene TRBJ2-3; D gene uncertain. Germline CDR1 and CDR2: SGHRS and YFSETQ. This CDR3 has 14 residues. V dropped 0 bases and J dropped 2 bases, with 7 bases sitting between them. The CDR3 reads CASSLEQPTDTQYF. In nucleotides, the CDR3 is TGCGCCAGCAGCTTGGAACAGCCCACAGATACGCAGTATTTT.

The chain combines TRBV19 with TRBJ2-1; D gene uncertain. This CDR3 spans 11 amino acids. Germline CDR1 and CDR2: LNHDA and SQIVND (reference sequence). V lost 3 bases and J 9 bases, leaving 6 bases between the germline ends. The CDR3 nucleotides read TGTGCCAGTAGTATCCTAGGTGAGCAGTTCTTC. Its translation is CASSILGEQFF.

This chain joins TRBV21-1 and TRBJ1-5; TRBD1, the table's D call, lacks a check against the DNA. TRBV21-1 is a known pseudogene. The CDR3 consists of 13 residues. Here the CDR3 reads CASRDRVHQPQHF. The CDR3 bases are TGTGCCAGCCGGGACAGGGTTCATCAGCCCCAGCATTTT.

The chain couples TRBV5-5 to TRBJ1-6, with a weak D call TRBD1 (5 bases). V was shortened by 0 bases and J by 6 bases, with 10 bases between the two germline ends. The length of the CDR3 is 15 residues. Germline lookup yields CDR1 SGHKS and CDR2 YYEKEE (reference sequence). CDR3 sequence (DNA): TGTGCCAGCAGCTTGGATACGAGGGGTAATTCACCCCTCCACTTT. Translation: CASSLDTRGNSPLHF.

The V and J genes are TRBV4-2 and TRBJ2-5, with TRBD2 matching 11 bases. CDR1 and CDR2 from the germline V gene are LGHNA and YNFKEQ. The CDR3 consists of 18 residues. After removal of 0 bases from V and 2 bases from J, the junction contained 8 bases not matched to a gene. This chain's CDR3 is CASSQDLAGGPAQETQYF. The CDR3 bases are TGTGCCAGCAGCCAAGACCTAGCGGGGGGCCCGGCTCAAGAGACCCAGTACTTC.

This chain connects TRBV5-5 to TRBJ2-7, with TRBD2 matching over 8 bases. Losses at the gene ends were 4 bases for V and 6 bases for J; bases not matched to a gene: 12. CDR1 SGHKS and CDR2 YYEKEE come from the germline V gene (reference sequence). The CDR3 spans 15 residues. CDR3 DNA: TGTGCCAGCAGCGGAACCATAGCGGGGTTAGGCGAGCAGTACTTC. It yields the protein CASSGTIAGLGEQYF.

This chain joins TRBV11-2 and TRBJ2-5; no definite D call. Germline values: CDR1 SGHAT, CDR2 FQNNGV. CDR3 size: 13 residues. Trimming left V 0 bases short and J 3 bases short, with 5 bases between. The DNA for the CDR3 is TGTGCCAGCAGCTTAGAGCCAGAAGAGACCCAGTACTTC. This codes for CASSLEPEETQYF.

This chain joins TRBV2 and TRBJ1-1; maybe TRBD1 (5 bases). Germline V gene lookup returns CDR1 SNHLY and CDR2 FYNNEI. The CDR3 spans 14 residues. The germline V and J ends were trimmed by 3 bases and 0 bases, with 8 bases remaining between them. The CDR3 DNA is TGTGCCAGCAGTGAGGGGGGGATGAACACTGAAGCTTTCTTT. Protein sequence: CASSEGGMNTEAFF.

This clone has only one observation. The genes are TRBV15 and TRBJ2-3; D remains unclear. CDR1 and CDR2 from the germline V gene are LNHNV and YYDKDF (reference sequence). Trimming took off 1 base at V and 4 bases at J, with 9 bases between the two ends. The CDR3 spans 14 residues. CDR3 region: CATSRVGNADTQYF. In nucleotides, the CDR3 is TGTGCCACCAGCAGAGTAGGGAATGCAGATACGCAGTATTTT.

CDR3 DNA sequence: TGTGCCAGCAGCTTGGCCGTGAACACTGAAGCTTTCTTT. Translating gives CASSLAVNTEAFF. The V call is TRBV9, the J call TRBJ1-1; D is ambiguous. The CDR3 extends over 13 amino acids. V was clipped by 4 bases and J by 0 bases, with 7 bases between them. Germline V gives CDR1 SGDLS, CDR2 YYNGEE.

V gene TRBV9 combines with J gene TRBJ2-2; 7 bases are shared with TRBD1. From germline, CDR1 is SGDLS and CDR2 YYNGEE. This CDR3 spans 16 amino acids. The trim removed 2 bases at V and 6 bases at J, leaving 10 bases unmatched. The CDR3 sequence is CASSVSTGLLAGELFF. DNA of the CDR3: TGTGCCAGCAGCGTGTCGACAGGGCTTTTGGCCGGGGAGCTGTTTTTT.